This TCR beta chain was sequenced in a study of T cell repertoires in cytomegalovirus infection. On this clonotype: Given a much more abundant clone one base away, this may be a read error.

TCRdb itself ran the reads through MiXCR, one entry per CDR3 protein. The sample lists about 260,000 distinct CDR3 sequences; around 15% were seen once. Trimming shortened V by 4 bases and J by 4 bases, and 10 bases separated the two germline ends. This CDR3 comprises 13 residues. The germline gives CDR1 SGHTA, CDR2 FQGTGA. The chain carries TRBV7-3 and TRBJ2-5; D is possibly TRBD2 (5 bases). This sequence originates from a human donor in good health (CMV status not recorded). Some clones in this sample may be carry-over from other donors' samples. Sequenced sample: PBMCs. CDR3 in amino acids: CASSSGKGETQYF. CDR3 in DNA: TGTGCCAGCAGCTCCGGGAAAGGAGAGACCCAGTACTTC.